These 21 T cell receptor beta chains were all obtained from the same sample, sequenced in a study of shared clonotypes between healthy human individuals. Selected positively for CCR7 and CD45RO-negative, naive CD8 cells excluded terminally differentiated effector memory CD45RA+ cells. Only in-frame clones appear in the TCRdb table, and some are missing; sequencing was by immunoSEQ multiplex PCR. The table records about 2.2 million clones, 93% of them present only once. Sequenced: naive CD8+ T cells from PBMCs. Receptors were obtained from a man in his late teens or twenties in good health. Some clones in this sample may be carry-over from other donors' samples.

The rearrangement links TRBV30 to TRBJ2-1, with 7 bases identical to TRBD2. The CDR3 consists of 16 residues. CDR1 and CDR2 (germline): GTSNPN, SVGIG (reference sequence). The trim removed 1 base at V and 8 bases at J, leaving 14 bases unmatched. The CDR3 bases are TGTGCCTGGAGTGGGATTTTTGGCGGGAGTTGGTATGAGCAGTTCTTC. It specifies CAWSGIFGGSWYEQFF.

This clone appeared a single time. The CDR3 sequence is CASSQRGQTNTEAFF. The CDR3, as DNA: TGCGCCAGCAGCCAACGGGGACAGACGAACACTGAAGCTTTCTTT. The chain is built from TRBV4-3 and TRBJ1-1; 7 nucleotides match TRBD1. The CDR3 runs to 15 residues. CDR1 is LGHNA and CDR2 is YSLEER in the germline V gene. Trimming cost V 2 bases and J 1 base; bases outside gene matches: 4.

J is TRBJ1-2 and V is TRBV18; D call uncertain. CDR1 KGHSH and CDR2 LQKENI come from the germline V gene. The CDR3 has 14 residues. Between the trimmed V and J ends, which lost 0 bases and 3 bases, there was a span of 8 bases. Here the CDR3 reads CASSPPAPYYGYTF. Written as DNA, the CDR3 is TGTGCCAGCTCACCACCGGCCCCATACTATGGCTACACCTTC.

The V call is TRBV6-6, the J call TRBJ1-2; no definite D call. The CDR3 length is 14 residues. Germline V gene lookup returns CDR1 MNHNY and CDR2 SVGAGI (reference sequence). V was shortened by 2 bases and J by 7 bases, with 14 bases between the two germline ends. DNA of the CDR3: TGTGCCAGCAGTTACATGGTCCCGGGGATTGGCTACACCTTC. It encodes CASSYMVPGIGYTF.

The CDR3 loop reads CASRPILAGETGELFF. CDR3 nucleotide sequence: TGCGCCAGCAGGCCCATTCTAGCGGGTGAAACCGGGGAGCTGTTTTTT. The chain combines TRBV4-3 with TRBJ2-2, with 8 bases aligning to TRBD2. This CDR3 has 16 amino acids. The V segment lost 6 bases and the J segment 5 bases; nucleotides outside the gene matches: 11. Germline V lookup: CDR1 LGHNA, CDR2 YSLEER.

To note about this clone: This specimen includes other DNA sequences encoding the same CDR3. The DNA for the CDR3 is TGTGCCAGCAGTCCCCCCGCCTACGAGCAGTACTTC. Encoded protein: CASSPPAYEQYF. This sequence joins TRBV28 and TRBJ2-7; no clear D. V was pared by 5 bases and J by 2 bases, with 7 bases between. This CDR3 has 12 residues. The germline V gene encodes CDR1 MDHEN and CDR2 SYDVKM.

This rearrangement joins TRBV9 to TRBJ2-3; 13 nucleotides line up with TRBD2. This CDR3 has 17 residues. Germline V gene lookup returns CDR1 SGDLS and CDR2 YYNGEE. With V trimmed by 6 bases and J by 6 bases, 13 bases remained unmatched. The CDR3: CASNQRGLAGPFDTQYF. The CDR3 DNA sequence: TGTGCCAGCAACCAAAGGGGACTAGCGGGACCGTTTGATACGCAGTATTTT.

This clone appeared once. Other nucleotide sequences from this sample produce the same CDR3. The V gene is TRBV11-2, the J gene TRBJ1-2; the D gene is possibly TRBD1 (5 bases). Germline V gene lookup returns CDR1 SGHAT and CDR2 FQNNGV. This CDR3 has 12 amino acids. Trimming shortened V by 1 base and J by 7 bases, and 7 bases separated the two germline ends. The DNA of the CDR3 is TGTGCCAGCAGCTTAGGGGGCCTTGGCTACACCTTC. Translation gives CASSLGGLGYTF.

As to this clone: The junction shows a germline mismatch at one end, possibly a read error. The chain carries TRBV7-9 and TRBJ1-5; no firm D call. This CDR3 contains 13 residues. In germline, CDR1 is SEHNR, CDR2 FQNEAQ (reference sequence). CDR3 region: CASSPTLNEPQHF. Written as DNA, the CDR3 is TGTGCCAGCAGCCCGACCCTCAATGAGCCCCAGCATTTT.

CDR3 sequence: CASSLDAGLAEWVYYEQYF. The CDR3 DNA reads as TGTGCCAGCAGCTTGGACGCGGGGCTAGCGGAATGGGTATACTACGAGCAGTACTTC. V and J are TRBV5-6 and TRBJ2-7; 7 bases fit TRBD2. V dropped 0 bases and J dropped 3; count of bases not matched to a gene: 18. This CDR3 is 19 amino acids long. Germline V gene sequence: CDR1 SGHDT, CDR2 YYEEEE.

The chain joins TRBV2 to TRBJ2-7; TRBD2 agrees at 7 bases. Trimming cost V 3 bases and J 0 bases; bases outside gene matches: 5. The length of the CDR3 is 15 residues. Germline V gene lookup returns CDR1 SNHLY and CDR2 FYNNEI. The CDR3 protein is CASSDSGGSSYEQYF. Written as DNA, the CDR3 is TGTGCCAGCAGTGATTCGGGGGGATCCTCCTACGAGCAGTACTTC.

The chain uses TRBV27 and TRBJ2-5; D is uncertain. Trimming cost V 3 bases and J 1 base, with 18 bases left between them. The CDR3 is 17 residues long. In germline, CDR1 is MNHEY, CDR2 SMNVEV (reference sequence). The CDR3 protein is CASSLQPGRSTQETQYF. The CDR3 bases are TGTGCCAGCAGTTTGCAACCCGGGCGGTCTACCCAAGAGACCCAGTACTTC.

The J gene is TRBJ2-3, the V gene TRBV27; 9 positions match TRBD2. The CDR3 extends over 15 amino acids. V gave up 6 bases and J gave up 2 bases; unmatched junction bases: 6. Per germline, CDR1 MNHEY and CDR2 SMNVEV (reference sequence). CDR3 coding DNA: TGTGCCAGCAGGAAAAGACTAGCGGACACAGATACGCAGTATTTT. Protein product: CASRKRLADTDTQYF.

CDR3 DNA sequence: TGTGCCAGCAGTGAAGGCCGGACGGGCCCTGAAGCTTTCTTT. Its protein product is CASSEGRTGPEAFF. This chain joins TRBV2 and TRBJ1-1; D gene ambiguous. The CDR3 has 14 amino acids. Trimming took 1 base from V and 6 from J, leaving 12 bases between them. Germline V gene lookup returns CDR1 SNHLY and CDR2 FYNNEI. The full variable domain, completed using reference TRBV2 and TRBJ1-1, is EPEVTQTPSHQVTQMGQEVILRCVPISNHLYFYWYRQILGQKVEFLVSFYNNEISEKSEIFDDQFSVERPDGSNFTLKIRSTKLEDSAMYFCASSEGRTGPEAFFGQGTRLTVV.

This chain connects TRBV15 to TRBJ2-7; no firm D call. The CDR3 covers 13 residues. Germline V gene sequence: CDR1 LNHNV, CDR2 YYDKDF (reference sequence). The V and J ends lost 1 base and 7 bases respectively, with 11 bases between them. The CDR3 coding sequence is TGTGCCACCAGCAGAGGGGGTGTGAGAGAGCAGTACTTC. It translates to CATSRGGVREQYF.

This clone was seen only a few times. V gene TRBV19 combines with J gene TRBJ2-1; TRBD2 matches at 7 bases. CDR3 length equals 13 residues. Per germline, CDR1 LNHDA and CDR2 SQIVND (reference sequence). V shed 7 bases, J shed 5 bases, and the junction held 5 bases outside the gene matches. In DNA form, the CDR3 reads TGTGCCAGTAATCAGCGGGGAGACAATGAGCAGTTCTTC. Translating it yields CASNQRGDNEQFF.

Points on this clone: This sample includes further DNA sequences coding for the same CDR3. The V gene is TRBV29-1, the J gene TRBJ1-2; TRBD1 is a possible D gene (6 bases). CDR1 and CDR2 (germline): SQVTM, ANQGSEA. This CDR3 has 12 residues. The V end was cut by 6 bases, the J end by 3 bases, with 11 bases between. The CDR3 nucleotides read TGCAGCGTGGGTGAGGGGGACTATGGCTACACCTTC. Translated: CSVGEGDYGYTF.

The chain joins TRBV9 to TRBJ2-5; maybe TRBD1 (6 bases). V was cut by 4 bases and J by 7 bases, with 17 bases left in between. The CDR3 is made up of 14 amino acids. Germline V gives CDR1 SGDLS, CDR2 YYNGEE. The CDR3 sequence is CASSTRQDVWTQYF. The CDR3 nucleotides read TGTGCCAGCAGCACCAGACAGGACGTTTGGACCCAGTACTTC.

The V call is TRBV5-6, the J call TRBJ2-7; D is possibly TRBD2 (5 bases). CDR1 and CDR2 from the germline V gene are SGHDT and YYEEEE. The CDR3 totals 13 residues. V was cut by 0 bases and J by 5 bases, with 9 bases left in between. The CDR3 loop reads CASSLGLADEQYF. The CDR3 DNA follows: TGTGCCAGCAGCTTGGGGCTAGCCGACGAGCAGTACTTC. Together with reference TRBV5-6 and TRBJ2-7, the CDR3 gives the full variable domain: DAGVTQSPTHLIKTRGQQVTLRCSPKSGHDTVSWYQQALGQGPQFIFQYYEEEERQRGNFPDRFSGHQFPNYSSELNVNALLLGDSALYLCASSLGLADEQYFGPGTRLTVT.

The genes are TRBV19 and TRBJ2-7; possible D gene TRBD2, 5 bases. From germline, CDR1 is LNHDA and CDR2 SQIVND (reference sequence). V was pared by 1 base and J by 0 bases, with 10 bases between. The CDR3 loop spans 15 amino acids. The DNA for the CDR3 is TGTGCCAGTAGTATAGGAGGGCCAAGCTCCTACGAGCAGTACTTC. Translated: CASSIGGPSSYEQYF. Drawing the rest from reference TRBV19 and TRBJ2-7, the complete variable domain is DGGITQSPKYLFRKEGQNVTLSCEQNLNHDAMYWYRQDPGQGLRLIYYSQIVNDFQKGDIAEGYSVSREKKESFPLTVTSAQKNPTAFYLCASSIGGPSSYEQYFGPGTRLTVT.

The J gene is TRBJ1-1, the V gene TRBV2; a weak D match, TRBD1 (6 bases). The CDR3 runs 16 residues. Between the trimmed V and J ends, which lost 1 base and 1 base, there was a span of 13 bases. Per germline, CDR1 SNHLY and CDR2 FYNNEI. CDR3 residues: CASSEGAPRGNTEAFF. The CDR3 DNA sequence: TGTGCCAGCAGTGAAGGCGCACCCAGGGGGAACACTGAAGCTTTCTTT.